A single sample is the source of the 28 T cell receptor beta chains below, sequenced in a study of early T cells in non-severe SARS-CoV-2 infection. TCRdb fed the 5' RACE reads into MiXCR, producing one record per CDR3 protein. Among about 80,000 distinct CDR3 sequences listed, about 12% were seen once. The specimen was whole blood. The receptors derive from an adult who was a healthcare worker with PCR-confirmed SARS-CoV-2 infection or an uninfected control (not recorded which).

This clonotype was observed at least ten times. This sequence joins TRBV28 and TRBJ1-2; tentatively, D is TRBD1 (6 bases). This CDR3 is 13 amino acids long. The germline gives CDR1 MDHEN, CDR2 SYDVKM. Trimming took off 8 bases at V and 0 bases at J, with 10 bases between the two ends. This chain's CDR3 is CASGGGSNYGYTF. The CDR3 region has the DNA TGTGCCAGCGGTGGGGGCTCTAACTATGGCTACACCTTC.

The chain carries TRBV6-5 and TRBJ2-7; D remains unclear. Germline V gene data show CDR1 as MNHEY and CDR2 as SVGAGI. V was cut by 6 bases and J by 6 bases, with 12 bases left in between. CDR3 length equals 12 residues. CDR3 amino acids: CASSSDLREQYF. CDR3 DNA sequence: TGTGCCAGCAGCTCGGATCTTCGCGAGCAGTACTTC.

This chain joins TRBV6-2 or TRBV6-3 and TRBJ2-2; D perhaps matches TRBD1 (5 bases). The germline V and J ends were trimmed by 4 bases and 0 bases, with 6 bases remaining between them. Germline V gives CDR1 MNHEY, CDR2 SVGEGT. CDR3 length equals 14 residues. The CDR3 is CASSWGANTGELFF. CDR3 coding DNA: TGTGCCAGCAGTTGGGGCGCGAACACCGGGGAGCTGTTTTTT.

The table lists this clonotype with a few counts. This chain links TRBV28 with TRBJ2-3; D perhaps matches TRBD2 (6 bases). V dropped 6 bases and J dropped 6 bases, with 19 bases sitting between them. This CDR3 region has 15 residues. Germline V gives CDR1 MDHEN, CDR2 SYDVKM. The CDR3 coding sequence is TGTGCCAGCAGAATAATGGGGCTAGCGCCGGATACGCAGTATTTT. Its translation: CASRIMGLAPDTQYF.

The V call is TRBV27, the J call TRBJ2-1; possibly TRBD2 for D (5 bases). V lost 4 bases to trimming and J lost 9 bases, with 10 bases between them. CDR3 length: 12 amino acids. From germline, CDR1 is MNHEY and CDR2 SMNVEV (reference sequence). Here the CDR3 reads CASSSLASEQFF. CDR3 nucleotide sequence: TGTGCCAGCAGTTCGCTAGCAAGTGAGCAGTTCTTC.

This clonotype showed up many times. The chain joins TRBV19 to TRBJ2-7, with TRBD1 as a possible D gene (6 bases). The CDR3 extends over 15 amino acids. The V gene's germline CDR1 is LNHDA and CDR2 SQIVND (reference sequence). V lost 4 bases and J lost 1, with 14 bases in between. CDR3 sequence: CASSNDRSTSYEQYF. CDR3 nucleotide sequence: TGTGCCAGTAGTAATGACAGGTCAACATCCTACGAGCAGTACTTC.

This clonotype was observed a handful of times. The CDR3 DNA reads as TGTGCCAGCTCAACGACAGTATACGAGCAGTACTTC. Amino acids: CASSTTVYEQYF. The chain links TRBV18 to TRBJ2-7, with D perhaps TRBD1 (5 bases). V lost 5 bases to trimming and J lost 4 bases, with 9 bases between them. Germline lookup yields CDR1 KGHSH and CDR2 LQKENI. This CDR3 is 12 amino acids long.

Note on this clonotype: Being one base from a much bigger clone, this may be a read error. The J gene is TRBJ1-1, the V gene TRBV14; no clear D gene. Deletions cut 1 base from V and 7 bases from J, with 10 bases between. Germline loops: CDR1 SGHDN, CDR2 FVKESK. There are 13 residues in the CDR3. CDR3 protein: CASSQVAENEAFF. The CDR3 nucleotides read TGTGCCAGCAGCCAAGTCGCTGAAAATGAAGCTTTCTTT. The complete variable domain, with remaining parts taken from reference TRBV14 and TRBJ1-1, reads EAGVTQFPSHSVIEKGQTVTLRCDPISGHDNLYWYRRVMGKEIKFLLHFVKESKQDESGMPNNRFLAERTGGTYSTLKVQPAELEDSGVYFCASSQVAENEAFFGQGTRLTVV.

The table lists this clonotype with many counts. The chain carries TRBV5-1 and TRBJ2-3, with 7 bases aligning to TRBD1. Germline trimming cut 0 bases from V and 4 bases from J; bases unmatched to any gene: 2. CDR1 is SGHRS and CDR2 is YFSETQ in the germline V gene. The CDR3 has 14 residues. The CDR3, as DNA: TGCGCCAGCAGCTTGGTCCAGGGGGCAGATACGCAGTATTTT. Its translation is CASSLVQGADTQYF.

The sample holds many counts of this clonotype. The gene calls are TRBV27 and TRBJ2-7; D may be TRBD1 or TRBD2 (5 bases each). CDR3 length: 14 amino acids. The V end was cut by 8 bases, the J end by 0 bases, with 14 bases between. Germline lookup yields CDR1 MNHEY and CDR2 SMNVEV (reference sequence). CDR3 sequence: CASSPWGSSYEQYF. As DNA, the CDR3 is TGTGCCAGCTCCCCCTGGGGGAGCTCCTACGAGCAGTACTTC.

The CDR3 here is CASSLAAVNTEAFF. Written as DNA, the CDR3 is TGTGCCAGCAGCTTAGCGGCAGTGAACACTGAAGCTTTCTTT. The chain joins TRBV7-9 to TRBJ1-1; no firm D call. Germline V gene data show CDR1 as SEHNR and CDR2 as FQNEAQ (reference sequence). The CDR3 runs to 14 residues. The V end was cut by 0 bases, the J end by 0 bases, with 5 bases between.

This clonotype was seen a few times. V usage is TRBV5-1 and J usage is TRBJ2-7, with TRBD1 as a possible D gene (6 bases). The CDR3 consists of 13 residues. Germline V gene lookup returns CDR1 SGHRS and CDR2 YFSETQ. Trimming pared 4 bases from V and 3 bases from J, leaving 11 bases between. This CDR3 is CASSPQGFYEQYF. In DNA, the CDR3 is TGCGCCAGCAGCCCACAGGGATTCTACGAGCAGTACTTC.

This clonotype was observed at least ten times. The J gene is TRBJ1-3, the V gene TRBV5-4; the D is unclear. The V end was cut by 6 bases, the J end by 0 bases, with 19 bases between. The CDR3 runs 17 residues. From germline, CDR1 is SGHNT and CDR2 YYREEE (reference sequence). In DNA form, the CDR3 reads TGTGCCAGCAATAGGCAGGCGATCTTCTGCTCTGGAAACACCATATATTTT. This codes for CASNRQAIFCSGNTIYF. Using reference TRBV5-4 and TRBJ1-3 for the parts outside the CDR3, the full variable domain is ETGVTQSPTHLIKTRGQQVTLRCSSQSGHNTVSWYQQALGQGPQFIFQYYREEENGRGNFPPRFSGLQFPNYSSELNVNALELDDSALYLCASNRQAIFCSGNTIYFGEGSWLTVV.

The rearrangement links TRBV7-9 to TRBJ1-6, with D uncertain. V lost 5 bases and J lost 5, with 10 bases in between. In germline, CDR1 is SEHNR, CDR2 FQNEAQ (reference sequence). The CDR3 totals 14 residues. CDR3 sequence: CASSRDWNNSPLHF. The CDR3 DNA follows: TGTGCCAGCAGCCGGGATTGGAATAATTCACCCCTCCACTTT.

At least ten counts were recorded for this clonotype. V gene TRBV12-3 or TRBV12-4 combines with J gene TRBJ1-3, with D tentatively TRBD1 (5 bases). This CDR3 has 15 amino acids. V was clipped by 8 bases and J by 0 bases, with 14 bases between them. CDR3 nucleotide sequence: TGTGCCAGCCGGGACTCTGCTAGCTCTGGAAACACCATATATTTT. It yields the protein CASRDSASSGNTIYF.

This clonotype was counted ten times or more. The gene calls are TRBV20-1 and TRBJ2-5; 7 bases match TRBD2. The CDR3 covers 14 residues. J lost 1 base, V lost 6 bases, and 8 bases had no gene match. Germline CDR1 reads DFQATT; CDR2 reads SNEGSKA (reference sequence). The CDR3 nucleotides are TGCAGTGCCAACGGTGGCGGGAGCCAAGAGACCCAGTACTTC. This codes for CSANGGGSQETQYF.

This clonotype appeared a few times. The chain recombines TRBV14 with TRBJ1-6; no clear D. V lost 2 bases to trimming and J lost 10 bases, with 9 bases between them. The CDR3 loop spans 13 amino acids. The germline V gene has CDR1 SGHDN and CDR2 FVKESK. CDR3: CASSQSIQSPLHF. The CDR3 coding sequence is TGTGCCAGCAGCCAATCCATCCAATCACCCCTCCACTTT.

This chain connects TRBV19 to TRBJ2-3, with 11 bases aligning to TRBD2. V gave up 5 bases and J gave up 6 bases; unmatched junction bases: 7. CDR1 and CDR2 from the germline V gene are LNHDA and SQIVND (reference sequence). The CDR3 spans 15 residues. The CDR3 loop is CASSGPGLAEDTQYF. As DNA, the CDR3 is TGTGCCAGTAGTGGACCGGGACTAGCGGAGGATACGCAGTATTTT. The variable domain in full, with the rest retrieved from reference TRBV19 and TRBJ2-3, is DGGITQSPKYLFRKEGQNVTLSCEQNLNHDAMYWYRQDPGQGLRLIYYSQIVNDFQKGDIAEGYSVSREKKESFPLTVTSAQKNPTAFYLCASSGPGLAEDTQYFGPGTRLTVL.

This clonotype was seen once. The genes are TRBV19 and TRBJ1-5; 9 bases map to TRBD1. V was clipped by 8 bases and J by 5 bases; unmatched bases: 7. This CDR3 comprises 14 residues. Germline V CDR1 and CDR2: LNHDA, SQIVND (reference sequence). This CDR3 reads CASRAGQGYQPQHF. Here the CDR3 DNA reads TGTGCCAGTCGAGCGGGACAGGGCTATCAGCCCCAGCATTTT.

This chain uses TRBV25-1 with TRBJ2-5; 8 nucleotides align to TRBD2. The length of the CDR3 is 14 residues. In germline, CDR1 is MGHDK, CDR2 SYGVNS. The trim removed 0 bases at V and 4 bases at J, leaving 1 base unmatched. The CDR3 is CASSEYAGGETQYF. The DNA of the CDR3 is TGTGCCAGCAGTGAATATGCGGGGGGAGAGACCCAGTACTTC.

As to this clonotype: A clone one base away is much larger, so this may be a read error. The rearrangement joins TRBV15 to TRBJ1-1; tentative D call: TRBD1 (5 bases). This CDR3 spans 14 amino acids. V lost 0 bases to trimming and J lost 8 bases, with 13 bases between them. Germline assignment: CDR1 LNHNV and CDR2 YYDKDF (reference sequence). The CDR3 DNA follows: TGTGCCACCAGCAGAGATTTCGGGGGAGCCGAAGCTTTCTTT. Its protein product is CATSRDFGGAEAFF.

This clonotype was seen repeatedly, ten times or more. The chain uses TRBV6-1 and TRBJ1-5; 9 nucleotides match TRBD1. The CDR3 consists of 15 residues. J gave up 4 bases and V 5 bases, and 6 bases lay outside the gene matches. Germline loops: CDR1 MNHNS, CDR2 SASEGT. Written as DNA, the CDR3 is TGTGCCAGCAGTCCGGGGACAGGGAGGAATCAGCCCCAGCATTTT. Protein product: CASSPGTGRNQPQHF.

In its sample, this clonotype was seen a few times. The chain employs TRBV28 and TRBJ1-2; 9 bases align to TRBD1. V shed 6 bases and J 3 bases; nucleotides not matched to a gene: 11. Germline lookup yields CDR1 MDHEN and CDR2 SYDVKM. This CDR3 comprises 16 residues. CDR3 DNA sequence: TGTGCCAGCAGATTCTCAGGACAGGGGCCTCACTATGGCTACACCTTC. Its protein product is CASRFSGQGPHYGYTF.

The genes are TRBV5-1 and TRBJ1-5; 7 bases align to TRBD1. There are 15 residues in the CDR3. The germline V gene encodes CDR1 SGHRS and CDR2 YFSETQ. J gave up 2 bases and V 2 bases, and 4 bases lay outside the gene matches. In nucleotides, the CDR3 is TGCGCCAGCAGCTTAGAAACAGGGGGCAATCAGCCCCAGCATTTT. Its translation: CASSLETGGNQPQHF.

As to this clonotype: Relative to the germline gene, one junction end is altered; a read error may explain this. The CDR3 is CASSPSGRAYF. For the CDR3, the DNA is TGTGCCAGCAGCCCTAGCGGGAGGGCTTACTTC. The chain employs TRBV2 and TRBJ2-1; 12 positions agree with TRBD2. Looked up from germline, CDR1 is SNHLY and CDR2 is FYNNEI. The CDR3 spans 11 residues.

The chain couples TRBV27 to TRBJ2-5; weak D call: TRBD2 (5 bases). This CDR3 region has 10 residues. Germline V gene sequence: CDR1 MNHEY, CDR2 SMNVEV (reference sequence). With 9 bases removed from V and 12 bases from J, the gap between germline ends came to 14 bases. The CDR3 region has the DNA TGTGCCAGGGAGGACTCAGAAGAGTACTTC. Translation: CAREDSEEYF.

The chain carries TRBV7-3 and TRBJ1-1; a possible D gene is TRBD1 (6 bases). The CDR3 is made up of 13 amino acids. Germline V gene sequence: CDR1 SGHTA, CDR2 FQGTGA. V was pared by 5 bases and J by 4 bases, with 11 bases between. CDR3 protein: CASSRQVTTEAFF. The DNA for the CDR3 is TGTGCCAGCAGCCGACAGGTGACCACTGAAGCTTTCTTT.

This clonotype occurred many times. The chain is built from TRBV20-1 and TRBJ2-7; no clear D gene. Per the germline V gene, CDR1 is DFQATT and CDR2 is SNEGSKA (reference sequence). The CDR3 is 12 amino acids. Trimming left V 5 bases short and J 3 bases short, with 11 bases between. CDR3 amino acids: CSAPDPVYEQYF. The CDR3 DNA is TGCAGTGCTCCGGACCCGGTCTACGAGCAGTACTTC.